What follows are 22 T cell receptor beta chains derived from one specimen sequenced in a study of blood T cells in healthy people across ages. Next came a second PCR, run for about 7 to 12 cycles, which used a sample-barcoded 5' primer along with a J-beta primer mix. Each CDR3 protein gets one entry after TCRdb re-called the 5' RACE reads with MiXCR. Of about 640,000 distinct CDR3 sequences listed, roughly 50% are singletons. Sequenced material: blood. All receptors come from a man aged 55 to 70 in good health.

This clonotype was counted between two and nine times. The chain carries TRBV6-6 and TRBJ2-1; tentative D call: TRBD2 (5 bases). The germline gives CDR1 MNHNY, CDR2 SVGAGI (reference sequence). This CDR3 has 14 amino acids. V was clipped by 0 bases and J by 7 bases, with 10 bases between them. The CDR3 sequence is CASSYSDGVNEQFF. CDR3 sequence (DNA): TGTGCCAGCAGTTACTCTGACGGGGTTAATGAGCAGTTCTTC.

The chain joins TRBV4-1 to TRBJ1-5; a weak D match, TRBD1 (6 bases). Germline V gene lookup returns CDR1 MGHRA and CDR2 YSYEKL. The length of the CDR3 is 16 residues. The ends were cut back, 2 bases at V and 8 bases at J, with 19 bases in the middle. Here the CDR3 reads CASSQFPGTSGEPQHF. The CDR3 DNA sequence: TGCGCCAGCAGCCAATTTCCCGGGACATCCGGGGAGCCCCAGCATTTT.

The CDR3 sequence: CASSYSRGRGAYEQYF. In DNA form, the CDR3 reads TGTGCCAGCAGTTACTCGAGAGGCAGGGGTGCCTACGAGCAGTACTTC. The chain has TRBV6-5 and TRBJ2-7, with D possibly being TRBD1 (6 bases). The CDR3 is made up of 16 amino acids. Germline V lookup: CDR1 MNHEY, CDR2 SVGAGI. V was trimmed by 0 bases and J by 2 bases, leaving 14 bases between them.

The chain couples TRBV21-1 to TRBJ2-1; the D call of TRBD2 is as the table states it, not checked on the DNA. TRBV21-1 is a pseudogene. The CDR3 is 19 residues long. The CDR3 DNA reads as TGTGCCAGCAGCATTTCAGCGGGGGGGTCTGGATCTGTATACAATGAGCAGTTCTTC. Amino acid sequence: CASSISAGGSGSVYNEQFF.

The rearrangement links TRBV5-1 to TRBJ2-4; possibly TRBD1 or TRBD2 for D (5 bases each). The last part of the DNA fits TRBJ2-7 better; the J call may be wrong. This CDR3 region has 14 residues. Per the germline V gene, CDR1 is SGHRS and CDR2 is YFSETQ. The CDR3 spells CASSPGPSEYEQYF. DNA of the CDR3: TGCGCCAGCAGCCCGGGACCGAGCGAGTACGAGCAGTACTTC.

In its sample, this clonotype was seen a few times. The rearrangement joins TRBV7-8 to TRBJ2-1, with D perhaps TRBD2 (8 bases). V gave up 7 bases and J gave up 1 base, with 17 bases separating them. This CDR3 region has 16 residues. From germline, CDR1 is SGHVS and CDR2 FQNEAQ. In DNA form, the CDR3 reads TGTGCCAGCACCAGGGGGGGACTAGGGTCCTACAATGAGCAGTTCTTC. Its protein product is CASTRGGLGSYNEQFF.

This clonotype came up a few times. The chain links TRBV20-1 to TRBJ2-3; D may correspond to TRBD1 or TRBD2 (5 bases each). CDR1 and CDR2 (germline): DFQATT, SNEGSKA (reference sequence). Trimming shortened V by 5 bases and J by 6 bases, and 15 bases separated the two germline ends. This CDR3 comprises 13 residues. The CDR3 DNA is TGCAGTGCTCGGGGCCCAGGTGGGGATACGCAGTATTTT. It codes for CSARGPGGDTQYF.

The rearrangement links TRBV10-3 to TRBJ1-5; the D gene is possibly TRBD1 (5 bases). CDR1 and CDR2 from the germline V gene are ENHRY and SYGVKD. V gave up 9 bases and J gave up 4 bases, with 13 bases separating them. This CDR3 is built from 13 residues. Here the CDR3 reads CAIRRDDNQPQHF. As DNA, the CDR3 is TGTGCCATACGCCGGGACGATAATCAGCCCCAGCATTTT.

This chain joins TRBV11-2 and TRBJ2-7; 9 positions match TRBD2. With V trimmed by 3 bases and J by 5 bases, 5 bases remained unmatched. CDR1 is SGHAT, CDR2 FQNNGV, per germline. The CDR3 consists of 14 residues. The CDR3 loop reads CASSLASGAHEQYF. For the CDR3, the DNA is TGTGCCAGCAGCTTGGCTAGCGGGGCTCACGAGCAGTACTTC.

This clonotype was seen a few times. The V gene is TRBV24-1, the J gene TRBJ1-5; D unclear. V was cut by 3 bases and J by 3 bases, with 8 bases left in between. CDR1 KGHDR and CDR2 SFDVKD come from the germline V gene. The CDR3 sequence is 14 residues long. CDR3 in DNA: TGTGCCACCAGTGATCCGGGGTTCAATCAGCCCCAGCATTTT. Translated: CATSDPGFNQPQHF.

V is TRBV7-2 and J is TRBJ1-1, with a weak D call TRBD1 (6 bases). The germline V gene encodes CDR1 SGHTA and CDR2 FQGNSA. There are 13 residues in the CDR3. V lost 5 bases and J lost 5, with 12 bases in between. CDR3 bases: TGTGCCAGCAGCACACAGGGAAGTACTGAAGCTTTCTTT. Translating gives CASSTQGSTEAFF.

The chain couples TRBV6-2 or TRBV6-3 to TRBJ2-5, with D unclear. Germline V gene sequence: CDR1 MNHEY, CDR2 SVGEGT. Trimming shortened V by 6 bases and J by 5 bases, and 7 bases separated the two germline ends. CDR3 length: 11 residues. CDR3 loop: CASRYDETQYF. In DNA form, the CDR3 reads TGTGCCAGCAGATACGACGAGACCCAGTACTTC.

This clonotype came up many times. V usage is TRBV18 and J usage is TRBJ1-1, with a tentative D call TRBD1 (6 bases). Trimming took 2 bases from V and 0 from J, leaving 10 bases between them. CDR3 length equals 15 residues. Germline lookup yields CDR1 KGHSH and CDR2 LQKENI. DNA for the CDR3: TGTGCCAGCTCACCAACCGAGGGGGTGAACACTGAAGCTTTCTTT. It codes for CASSPTEGVNTEAFF.

In this sample, this clonotype turned up a few times. The genes are TRBV11-2 and TRBJ1-3; D ambiguous. The V gene lost 4 bases and the J gene lost 2 bases, with 12 bases spanning the gap. Germline CDR1 reads SGHAT; CDR2 reads FQNNGV. The CDR3 totals 15 residues. The CDR3 sequence is CASSSLGFAGNTIYF. The CDR3 DNA follows: TGTGCCAGCAGCTCCCTGGGATTCGCTGGAAACACCATATATTTT.

There are a few counts of this clonotype. This sequence joins TRBV12-3 or TRBV12-4 and TRBJ2-7; perhaps D is TRBD1 or TRBD2 (7 bases each). The ends were cut back, 6 bases at V and 3 bases at J, with 18 bases in the middle. The CDR3 consists of 15 residues. CDR3 residues: CASSPGGDVSYEQYF. DNA of the CDR3: TGTGCCAGCAGCCCAGGGGGGGACGTTAGCTACGAGCAGTACTTC.

The chain carries TRBV7-9 and TRBJ2-3, with 8 positions matching TRBD2. Germline CDR1 and CDR2: SEHNR and FQNEAQ (reference sequence). This CDR3 comprises 14 residues. Germline trimming cut 5 bases from V and 2 bases from J; bases unmatched to any gene: 3. CDR3 residues: CASSGGLDTDTQYF. CDR3 DNA sequence: TGTGCCAGCAGCGGGGGACTAGACACAGATACGCAGTATTTT.

A few counts support this clonotype. The V gene is TRBV3-1, the J gene TRBJ2-7; D unresolved. V was cut by 4 bases and J by 0 bases, with 7 bases left in between. This CDR3 spans 13 amino acids. Germline values: CDR1 LGHDT, CDR2 YNNKEL (reference sequence). The CDR3 DNA sequence: TGTGCCAGCAGCCTTTCCACCTCCTACGAGCAGTACTTC. Its protein is CASSLSTSYEQYF.

Notes on this clonotype: A much larger clone differs by one base, so this may be a read error. The genes are TRBV11-2 and TRBJ2-5, with a weak D call TRBD1 (5 bases). The end of the DNA aligns better with TRBJ2-1, so the J call may be wrong. Germline-derived CDR1 and CDR2 are SGHAT and FQNNGV. The CDR3 has 14 amino acids. This CDR3 reads CASSFQGSAETQFF. The DNA of the CDR3 is TGTGCCAGCAGCTTTCAGGGATCGGCAGAGACCCAGTTCTTC.

V is TRBV20-1 and J is TRBJ1-6; D is unclear. The CDR3 covers 14 residues. V lost 1 base, J lost 7 bases, and 11 bases lay in between. Germline V CDR1 and CDR2: DFQATT, SNEGSKA (reference sequence). CDR3 in DNA: TGCAGTGCTAGAGGTGCTAGACAAAATTCACCCCTCCACTTT. It encodes CSARGARQNSPLHF.

The chain uses TRBV20-1 and TRBJ1-2, with D tentatively TRBD1 (6 bases). V was shortened by 1 base and J by 2 bases, with 20 bases between the two germline ends. The germline V gene has CDR1 DFQATT and CDR2 SNEGSKA (reference sequence). This CDR3 is built from 17 residues. The CDR3 sequence: CSARGRVPGGLNYGYTF. CDR3 nucleotide sequence: TGCAGTGCTAGAGGGAGGGTCCCCGGGGGGCTGAACTATGGCTACACCTTC.

This clonotype was seen only once. V gene TRBV12-3 or TRBV12-4 combines with J gene TRBJ2-5; a possible D gene is TRBD1 (5 bases). The CDR3 has 14 residues. Deletions cut 7 bases from V and 0 bases from J, with 12 bases between. CDR3 bases: TGTGCCAGCAAACGCGACAGCAACCAAGAGACCCAGTACTTC. It translates to CASKRDSNQETQYF.

The sample holds a few counts of this clonotype. J is TRBJ1-2 and V is TRBV3-1, with TRBD1 matching 9 bases. This CDR3 region has 14 residues. Germline lookup yields CDR1 LGHDT and CDR2 YNNKEL (reference sequence). Losses at the gene ends were 3 bases for V and 3 bases for J; bases not matched to a gene: 2. The CDR3 sequence: CASSQGQGDYGYTF. The CDR3 DNA reads TGTGCCAGCAGCCAGGGACAGGGTGACTATGGCTACACCTTC. The full variable domain, in which reference TRBV3-1 and TRBJ1-2 provide the parts outside the CDR3, is DTAVSQTPKYLVTQMGNDKSIKCEQNLGHDTMYWYKQDSKKFLKIMFSYNNKELIINETVPNRFSPKSPDKAHLNLHINSLELGDSAVYFCASSQGQGDYGYTFGSGTRLTVV.